These T cell receptor beta chains were read from a single sample in a study of cytomegalovirus exposure and HLA in healthy donors. Clones were sequenced by immunoSEQ multiplex PCR, and TCRdb holds only the in-frame ones, with some missing. This sample's table reports roughly 150,000 clones. The source material was PBMCs. These receptors came from a woman aged 45-65 years in good health and CMV-seronegative. The CDR3 runs from the conserved cysteine through the conserved F or W. Fields, in order: J gene, D gene, V gene, CDR3 protein, CDR3 DNA. The D gene is left open where the match is weak.

j_call: TRBJ2-5
d_call: TRBD1
v_call: TRBV7-2
cdr3_aa: CASSLESGGSETQYF
cdr3_nt: TGTGCCAGCAGCTTAGAGTCAGGGGGTAGCGAGACCCAGTACTTC

j_call: TRBJ2-3
d_call: TRBD2
v_call: TRBV2
cdr3_aa: CASSKLAGEGGTQYF
cdr3_nt: TGTGCCAGCAGTAAGTTAGCGGGAGAAGGAGGTACGCAGTATTTT

j_call: TRBJ1-5
d_call: TRBD1
v_call: TRBV5-1
cdr3_aa: CASSLETGPNQPQHF
cdr3_nt: TGCGCCAGCAGCCTGGAGACAGGGCCCAATCAGCCCCAGCATTTT

j_call: TRBJ2-1
d_call: -
v_call: TRBV19
cdr3_aa: CATGDGSSYNEQFF
cdr3_nt: TGTGCCACCGGAGACGGCAGCTCCTACAATGAGCAGTTCTTC

j_call: TRBJ2-7
d_call: TRBD2
v_call: TRBV27
cdr3_aa: CASTLSTGTKDYEQYF
cdr3_nt: TGTGCCAGCACCCTTTCTACCGGGACTAAAGACTACGAGCAGTACTTC

j_call: TRBJ2-5
d_call: TRBD2
v_call: TRBV5-4
cdr3_aa: CASSLERGGRPETQYF
cdr3_nt: TGTGCCAGCAGCCTAGAGCGGGGGGGCCGCCCAGAGACCCAGTACTTC

j_call: TRBJ1-1
d_call: TRBD1
v_call: TRBV15
cdr3_aa: CATSRDRLPNTEAFF
cdr3_nt: TGTGCCACCAGCAGGGACAGGCTACCGAACACTGAAGCTTTCTTT

j_call: TRBJ2-6
d_call: TRBD2
v_call: TRBV5-8
cdr3_aa: CASRPWGGSAGANVLTF
cdr3_nt: TGTGCCAGCAGGCCGTGGGGGGGAAGCGCTGGGGCCAACGTCCTGACTTTC

j_call: TRBJ2-1
d_call: TRBD2
v_call: TRBV7-9
cdr3_aa: CASSSAGTSGFLEQFF
cdr3_nt: TGTGCCAGCAGCTCCGCCGGGACTAGCGGGTTCCTTGAGCAGTTCTTC

j_call: TRBJ2-5
d_call: -
v_call: TRBV5-1
cdr3_aa: CASSLEGKETQYF
cdr3_nt: TGCGCCAGCAGCTTGGAGGGGAAAGAGACCCAGTACTTC

j_call: TRBJ2-1
d_call: -
v_call: TRBV29-1
cdr3_aa: CSVETRREQFF
cdr3_nt: TGCAGCGTGGAGACTAGGCGGGAGCAGTTCTTC

j_call: TRBJ1-2
d_call: TRBD1
v_call: TRBV28
cdr3_aa: CASTFLPQGARGYTF
cdr3_nt: TGTGCCAGCACCTTCCTCCCACAGGGGGCGAGGGGCTACACCTTC

j_call: TRBJ2-5
d_call: TRBD1
v_call: TRBV5-1
cdr3_aa: CASSLVDGTAGETQYF
cdr3_nt: TGCGCCAGCAGCTTGGTCGACGGGACAGCCGGAGAGACCCAGTACTTC

j_call: TRBJ1-1
d_call: TRBD1
v_call: TRBV7-9
cdr3_aa: CASSLSTGGRSATEAFF
cdr3_nt: TGTGCCAGCAGCTTAAGTACAGGGGGGAGAAGTGCCACTGAAGCTTTCTTT

j_call: TRBJ1-5
d_call: -
v_call: TRBV6-1
cdr3_aa: CASTPMGGSQPQHF
cdr3_nt: TGTGCCAGCACCCCGATGGGGGGAAGTCAGCCCCAGCATTTT

j_call: TRBJ1-4
d_call: -
v_call: TRBV5-1
cdr3_aa: CASSPTGLNEKLFF
cdr3_nt: TGCGCCAGCAGCCCGACAGGCCTTAATGAAAAACTGTTTTTT

j_call: TRBJ2-5
d_call: -
v_call: TRBV28
cdr3_aa: CASSPYTVSIQETQYF
cdr3_nt: TGTGCCAGCAGTCCCTATACCGTCTCGATACAAGAGACCCAGTACTTC

j_call: TRBJ2-3
d_call: TRBD2
v_call: TRBV4-3
cdr3_aa: CASSPETSGRLGTQYF
cdr3_nt: TGCGCCAGCAGCCCCGAGACTAGCGGGAGGTTAGGTACGCAGTATTTT

j_call: TRBJ1-2
d_call: TRBD1
v_call: TRBV6-4
cdr3_aa: CASSDEAGGARGYTF
cdr3_nt: TGTGCCAGCAGTGACGAGGCAGGGGGCGCGAGGGGCTACACCTTC

j_call: TRBJ1-1
d_call: TRBD1
v_call: TRBV9
cdr3_aa: CASSATGGLEAFF
cdr3_nt: TGTGCCAGCAGCGCCACAGGGGGTTTAGAAGCTTTCTTT

j_call: TRBJ1-5
d_call: TRBD1
v_call: TRBV19
cdr3_aa: CASTPKTRGHQPQHF
cdr3_nt: TGTGCCAGTACCCCGAAAACGAGGGGGCACCAGCCCCAGCATTTT

j_call: TRBJ2-1
d_call: TRBD2
v_call: TRBV7-2
cdr3_aa: CASSLRTRAYNEQFF
cdr3_nt: TGTGCCAGCAGCTTGCGGACTAGGGCCTACAATGAGCAGTTCTTC

j_call: TRBJ2-7
d_call: TRBD1
v_call: TRBV7-9
cdr3_aa: CASSLAQGVNYLEQYF
cdr3_nt: TGTGCCAGCAGCTTAGCTCAGGGGGTCAATTATCTGGAGCAGTACTTC

j_call: TRBJ1-3
d_call: -
v_call: TRBV18
cdr3_aa: CASSRTQQGSSGNTIYF
cdr3_nt: TGTGCCAGCTCACGGACCCAACAGGGTAGTTCGGGAAACACCATATATTTT

j_call: TRBJ2-2
d_call: TRBD1
v_call: TRBV5-1
cdr3_aa: CASSGVTGSNTGELFF
cdr3_nt: TGCGCCAGCAGCGGAGTGACAGGGTCGAACACCGGGGAGCTGTTTTTT

j_call: TRBJ1-5
d_call: TRBD1
v_call: TRBV7-2
cdr3_aa: CASSSRDRGQPQHF
cdr3_nt: TGTGCCAGCAGCTCGAGGGACAGGGGTCAGCCCCAGCATTTT

j_call: TRBJ2-3
d_call: TRBD1
v_call: TRBV28
cdr3_aa: CASNQGASTDTQYF
cdr3_nt: TGTGCCAGCAACCAGGGGGCAAGCACAGATACGCAGTATTTT

j_call: TRBJ2-7
d_call: -
v_call: TRBV5-1
cdr3_aa: CASSPLGGSASYEQYF
cdr3_nt: TGCGCCAGCAGCCCCCTAGGAGGGAGTGCTTCCTACGAGCAGTACTTC

j_call: TRBJ1-1
d_call: -
v_call: TRBV5-6
cdr3_aa: CASSLGGRGEAFF
cdr3_nt: TGTGCCAGCAGCTTGGGCGGGCGCGGTGAAGCTTTCTTT

j_call: TRBJ2-7
d_call: TRBD1
v_call: TRBV30
cdr3_aa: CAWSAGTVYEQYF
cdr3_nt: TGTGCCTGGAGTGCCGGGACAGTCTACGAGCAGTACTTC

j_call: TRBJ2-1
d_call: -
v_call: TRBV29-1
cdr3_aa: CSVPWGGHTYNEQFF
cdr3_nt: TGCAGCGTCCCTTGGGGGGGGCACACCTACAATGAGCAGTTCTTC

j_call: TRBJ2-7
d_call: -
v_call: TRBV28
cdr3_aa: CASRAVGSTSYEQYF
cdr3_nt: TGTGCCAGCAGGGCTGTGGGCAGTACCTCCTACGAGCAGTACTTC

j_call: TRBJ2-2
d_call: TRBD1
v_call: TRBV5-1
cdr3_aa: CASSLLPGQDTGELFF
cdr3_nt: TGCGCCAGCAGCCTCCTACCGGGACAGGACACCGGGGAGCTGTTTTTT

j_call: TRBJ1-1
d_call: -
v_call: TRBV6-5
cdr3_aa: CASSYAGTLNTEAFF
cdr3_nt: TGTGCCAGCAGTTACGCAGGGACTTTGAACACTGAAGCTTTCTTT

j_call: TRBJ2-3
d_call: TRBD1
v_call: TRBV30
cdr3_aa: CAWSPGQGGADTQYF
cdr3_nt: TGTGCCTGGAGTCCCGGACAGGGAGGAGCAGATACGCAGTATTTT

j_call: TRBJ2-1
d_call: -
v_call: TRBV7-8
cdr3_aa: CASSSNHEQFF
cdr3_nt: TGTGCCAGCAGCTCCAATCATGAGCAGTTCTTC

j_call: TRBJ2-2
d_call: -
v_call: TRBV5-1
cdr3_aa: CASSPLRGDTANTGELFF
cdr3_nt: TGCGCCAGCAGCCCGCTCCGGGGGGACACTGCGAACACCGGGGAGCTGTTTTTT

j_call: TRBJ2-3
d_call: -
v_call: TRBV7-9
cdr3_aa: CASSSRVGNRADTQYF
cdr3_nt: TGTGCCAGCAGCTCGAGGGTAGGGAATAGAGCGGATACGCAGTATTTT

j_call: TRBJ1-4
d_call: TRBD1
v_call: TRBV30
cdr3_aa: CARGQGEKLFF
cdr3_nt: TGTGCCAGGGGGCAAGGAGAAAAACTGTTTTTT

j_call: TRBJ2-1
d_call: -
v_call: TRBV25-1
cdr3_aa: CASSEQGNEQFF
cdr3_nt: TGTGCCAGCAGTGAACAGGGGAATGAGCAGTTCTTC

j_call: TRBJ2-1
d_call: -
v_call: TRBV2
cdr3_aa: CASSEWRETQSEQFF
cdr3_nt: TGTGCCAGCAGTGAGTGGAGGGAAACACAATCTGAGCAGTTCTTC

j_call: TRBJ1-3
d_call: -
v_call: TRBV5-1
cdr3_aa: CASSSEGSGNTIYF
cdr3_nt: TGCGCCAGCAGCTCAGAGGGATCTGGAAACACCATATATTTT

j_call: TRBJ2-7
d_call: -
v_call: TRBV9
cdr3_aa: CASSSSGTSYEQYF
cdr3_nt: TGTGCCAGCAGCTCCTCCGGGACTTCCTACGAGCAGTACTTC

j_call: TRBJ1-6
d_call: -
v_call: TRBV28
cdr3_aa: CASSFTAAGLFSYNSPLHF
cdr3_nt: TGTGCCAGCAGTTTTACCGCGGCAGGGCTCTTCTCCTATAATTCACCCCTCCACTTT

j_call: TRBJ2-1
d_call: -
v_call: TRBV7-8
cdr3_aa: CASSLGREDFF
cdr3_nt: TGTGCCAGCAGCTTAGGCAGGGAAGATTTCTTC

j_call: TRBJ1-3
d_call: -
v_call: TRBV29-1
cdr3_aa: CSVQVSSGRASSYF
cdr3_nt: TGCAGCGTTCAAGTATCGTCGGGCAGGGCCAGTAGTTATTTT

j_call: TRBJ1-2
d_call: -
v_call: TRBV5-4
cdr3_aa: CASSRETFYSGGYTF
cdr3_nt: TGTGCCAGCAGCCGGGAAACGTTTTATTCTGGGGGCTACACCTTC

j_call: TRBJ1-3
d_call: -
v_call: TRBV6-5
cdr3_aa: CASSRRDLGNTIYF
cdr3_nt: TGTGCCAGCAGCAGGAGGGATTTAGGAAACACCATATATTTT

j_call: TRBJ2-3
d_call: -
v_call: TRBV5-8
cdr3_aa: CASSSEGGARTDTQYF
cdr3_nt: TGTGCCAGCAGCTCCGAGGGGGGGGCCCGGACAGATACGCAGTATTTT

j_call: TRBJ1-3
d_call: TRBD1
v_call: TRBV5-4
cdr3_aa: CASRGQGSSGNTIYF
cdr3_nt: TGTGCCAGCAGGGGACAGGGATCCTCTGGAAACACCATATATTTT

j_call: TRBJ2-2
d_call: TRBD2
v_call: TRBV4-2
cdr3_aa: CASSPVAGESGELFF
cdr3_nt: TGTGCCAGCAGCCCCGTAGCGGGAGAGAGCGGGGAGCTGTTTTTT